This T cell receptor beta chain was recorded in a study of cytotoxic CD8 clonotypes in ibrutinib-treated CLL. Across the whole study: Researchers reported 11 relapsed/refractory and 15 treatment-naive patients, some 18 of them IGHV unmutated. Response samples were drawn at a median of about eleven months of treatment, range 6 to 36.

Clones were sequenced by immunoSEQ multiplex PCR, and TCRdb holds only the in-frame ones, with some missing. The repertoire holds 110,000 to 150,000 clones, with about 91% as singletons. Losses at the gene ends were 3 bases for V and 3 bases for J; bases not matched to a gene: 10. The CDR3 length is 15 residues. Germline V gene lookup returns CDR1 GTSNPN and CDR2 SVGIG (reference sequence). Specimen: PBMCs, collected after 12 months of ibrutinib treatment. The TCR originated in a human donor with chronic lymphocytic leukemia. V usage is TRBV30 and J usage is TRBJ2-7, with 8 bases lining up with TRBD1. DNA of the CDR3: TGTGCCTGGAGGGAACGGACAGGGCTCAACTACGAGCAGTACTTC. Translation gives CAWRERTGLNYEQYF.